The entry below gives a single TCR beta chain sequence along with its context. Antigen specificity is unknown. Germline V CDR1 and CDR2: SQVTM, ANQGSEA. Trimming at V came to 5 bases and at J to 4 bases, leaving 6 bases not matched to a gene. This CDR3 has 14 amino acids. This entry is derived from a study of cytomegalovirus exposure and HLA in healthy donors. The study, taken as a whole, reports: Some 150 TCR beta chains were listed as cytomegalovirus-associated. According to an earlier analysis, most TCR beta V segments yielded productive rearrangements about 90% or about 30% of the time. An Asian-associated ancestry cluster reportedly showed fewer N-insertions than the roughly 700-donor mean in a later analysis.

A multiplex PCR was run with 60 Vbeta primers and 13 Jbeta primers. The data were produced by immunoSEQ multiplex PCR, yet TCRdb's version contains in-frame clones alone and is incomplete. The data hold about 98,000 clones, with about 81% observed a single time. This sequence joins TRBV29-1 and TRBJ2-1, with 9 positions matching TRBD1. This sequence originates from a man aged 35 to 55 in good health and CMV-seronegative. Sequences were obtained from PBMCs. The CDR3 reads CSVYLGQGYNEQFF. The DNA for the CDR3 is TGCAGCGTTTATTTGGGACAGGGATACAATGAGCAGTTCTTC.